This T cell receptor (beta chain) was recorded in a study of blood T cells in healthy people across ages. Across the study: Per two T cells, about one barcoded beta molecule was captured through template switching.

Germline V gene sequence: CDR1 SGHAT, CDR2 FQNNGV. CDR3 length equals 14 residues. Deletions cut 4 bases from V and 7 bases from J, with 16 bases between. Study findings and constraints: Age advanced and TCR beta diversity per million T cells fell, roughly linearly.

With a J-beta primer mix and a sample-barcoded 5' primer, a second PCR ran about 6 to 11 cycles. One entry per CDR3 protein, called by TCRdb with MiXCR from the 5' RACE reads. The table shows about 1.4 million distinct CDR3 sequences, with around 59% occurring only once. This clonotype came up a few times. The antigen is not known. Donors were systemically healthy Caucasian individuals from Russia aged roughly 6 to 100 years. The extraction recovered at least 6 micrograms of total RNA per sample. This chain links TRBV11-2 with TRBJ1-2; TRBD1 is a possible D gene (5 bases). The sequenced material came from blood. The sequence came from a young man in good health. The CDR3 spells CASSSNPLGGGYTF. CDR3 DNA sequence: TGTGCCAGCAGCTCCAATCCCCTGGGGGGTGGCTACACCTTC.